This is a list of T cell receptor beta chains from one sample in a study of blood T cell repertoires in COVID-19. The assay was immunoSEQ multiplex PCR, and TCRdb's table has in-frame clones only and misses some. The data contain fewer than 30,000 clones, approximately 85% of them singletons. The sample taken for sequencing was peripheral blood. The receptor source for this set is a woman of 80 years or more with COVID-19, enrolled during active disease. CDR3s include the opening cysteine and the closing phenylalanine or tryptophan. The D gene is left open where the match is weak. Size values are once, few and many counts, or a class for expanded clones, and some rows have none.

cdr3_aa	cdr3_nt	j_call	v_call	d_call	cdr3_length	clone_size
CASSSVPNTEAFF	TGTGCCAGCTCCTCAGTCCCGAACACTGAAGCTTTCTTT	TRBJ1-1	TRBV18	NA	13	NA
CASSSARGLAQYEQYF	TGTGCCAGCAGCTCCGCCCGGGGACTAGCGCAGTACGAGCAGTACTTC	TRBJ2-7	TRBV7-3	TRBD2	16	NA
CASSQTSGAEQFF	TGTGCCAGCAGCCAAACTAGCGGGGCGGAGCAGTTCTTC	TRBJ2-1	TRBV3-1/TRBV3-2	TRBD2	13	NA
CASSKRLAGRPNTDTQYF	TGTGCCAGCAGCAAGAGACTAGCGGGGAGACCTAACACAGATACGCAGTATTTT	TRBJ2-3	TRBV21-1	NA	18	few
CASSLPGAEAFF	TGTGCCAGCAGCTTGCCCGGGGCTGAAGCTTTCTTT	TRBJ1-1	TRBV5-6	NA	12	once
CASTPTRGSYGYTF	TGTGCCAGCACCCCCACCAGGGGGTCCTATGGCTACACCTTC	TRBJ1-2	TRBV6-5	TRBD1	14	NA
CASSSGQGRGYTF	TGTGCCAGCAGCTCGGGACAGGGTAGGGGCTACACCTTC	TRBJ1-2	TRBV7-9	TRBD1	13	once
CASSLAGGIGSYTF	TGCGCCAGCAGCTTGGCAGGGGGGATAGGAAGCTACACCTTC	TRBJ1-2	TRBV5-1	TRBD1	14	once
CASSLGSVEGYTF	TGTGCCAGCAGCTTAGGGAGTGTGGAAGGCTACACCTTC	TRBJ1-2	TRBV7-2	NA	13	NA
CASSLFAGLKAFF	TGTGCCAGCAGTTTATTCGCAGGCCTTAAAGCTTTCTTT	TRBJ1-1	TRBV27	NA	13	NA
CASSLAGLAGEQYF	TGTGCCAGCAGCTTAGCGGGACTAGCGGGCGAGCAGTACTTC	TRBJ2-7	TRBV7-8	TRBD2	14	NA
CASSLAAGELTGNTIYF	TGTGCCAGCAGCTTAGCAGCAGGGGAGTTAACTGGAAACACCATATATTTT	TRBJ1-3	TRBV7-6	NA	17	NA
CASSEAPPDRGFSTGELFF	TGTGCCAGCAGTGAAGCTCCCCCGGACAGGGGTTTTAGCACCGGGGAGCTGTTTTTT	TRBJ2-2	TRBV2	TRBD1	19	NA
CAWTNGGQKEAFF	TGTGCCTGGACCAACGGGGGACAGAAGGAAGCTTTCTTT	TRBJ1-1	TRBV30	TRBD1	13	NA
CASTALRGSNEQFF	TGTGCCAGTACCGCTCTACGGGGGAGCAATGAGCAGTTCTTC	TRBJ2-1	TRBV19	NA	14	NA
CASSEHGGVAGNTIYF	TGCGCCAGCAGTGAGCACGGGGGAGTTGCTGGAAACACCATATATTTT	TRBJ1-3	TRBV10-2	NA	16	few
CASSLHGDQETQYF	TGTGCCAGCAGCTTGCACGGGGACCAAGAGACCCAGTACTTC	TRBJ2-5	TRBV5-4	NA	14	NA
CASSHLPGQGDNEQFF	TGTGCCAGCAGCCACCTCCCGGGACAGGGGGACAATGAGCAGTTCTTC	TRBJ2-1	TRBV14	TRBD1	16	NA